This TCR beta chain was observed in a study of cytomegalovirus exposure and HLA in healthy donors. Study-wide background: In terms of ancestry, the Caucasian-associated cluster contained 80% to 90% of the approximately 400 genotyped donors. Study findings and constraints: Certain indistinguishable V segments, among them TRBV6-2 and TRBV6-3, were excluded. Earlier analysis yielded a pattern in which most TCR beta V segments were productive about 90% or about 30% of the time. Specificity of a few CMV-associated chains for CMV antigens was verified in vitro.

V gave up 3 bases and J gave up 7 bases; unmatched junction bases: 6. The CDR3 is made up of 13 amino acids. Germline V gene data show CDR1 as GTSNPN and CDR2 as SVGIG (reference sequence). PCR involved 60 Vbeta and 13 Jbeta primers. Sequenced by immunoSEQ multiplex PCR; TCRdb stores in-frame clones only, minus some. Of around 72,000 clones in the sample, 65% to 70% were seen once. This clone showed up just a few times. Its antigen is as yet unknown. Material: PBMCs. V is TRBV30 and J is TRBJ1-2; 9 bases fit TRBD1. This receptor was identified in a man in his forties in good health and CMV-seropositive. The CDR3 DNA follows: TGTGCCTGGAGGGACAGGGGTGGAGGTGGCTACACCTTC. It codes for CAWRDRGGGGYTF.